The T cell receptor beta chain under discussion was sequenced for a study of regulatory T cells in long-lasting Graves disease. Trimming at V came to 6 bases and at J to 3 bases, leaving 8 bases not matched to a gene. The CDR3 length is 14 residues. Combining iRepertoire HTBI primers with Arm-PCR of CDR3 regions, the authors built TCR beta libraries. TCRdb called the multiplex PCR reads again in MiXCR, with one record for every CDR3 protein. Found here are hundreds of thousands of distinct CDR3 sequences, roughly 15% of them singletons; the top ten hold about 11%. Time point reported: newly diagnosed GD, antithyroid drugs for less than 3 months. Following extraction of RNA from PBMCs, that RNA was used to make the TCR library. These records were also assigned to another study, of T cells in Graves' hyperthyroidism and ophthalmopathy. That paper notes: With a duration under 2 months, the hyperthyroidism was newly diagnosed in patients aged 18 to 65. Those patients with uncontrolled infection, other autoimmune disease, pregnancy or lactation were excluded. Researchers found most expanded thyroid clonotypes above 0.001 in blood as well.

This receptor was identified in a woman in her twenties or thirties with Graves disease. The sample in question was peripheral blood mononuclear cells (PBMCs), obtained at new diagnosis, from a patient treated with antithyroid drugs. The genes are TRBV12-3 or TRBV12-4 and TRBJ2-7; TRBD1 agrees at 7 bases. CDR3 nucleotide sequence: TGTGCCAGCAGCCGGGGACAGACTCGCTACGAGCAGTACTTC. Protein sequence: CASSRGQTRYEQYF.